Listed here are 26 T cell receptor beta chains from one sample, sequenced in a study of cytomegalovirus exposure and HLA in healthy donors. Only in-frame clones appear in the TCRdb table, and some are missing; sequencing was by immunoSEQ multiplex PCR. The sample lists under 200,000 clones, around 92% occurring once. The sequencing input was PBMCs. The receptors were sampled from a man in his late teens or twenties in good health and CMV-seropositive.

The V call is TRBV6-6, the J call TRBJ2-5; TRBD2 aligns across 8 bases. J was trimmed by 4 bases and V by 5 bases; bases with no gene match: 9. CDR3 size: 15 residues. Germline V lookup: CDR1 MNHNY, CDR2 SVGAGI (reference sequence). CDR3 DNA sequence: TGTGCCAGCAGTCACCAAGCGGGAGTAGTAGAGACCCAGTACTTC. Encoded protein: CASSHQAGVVETQYF.

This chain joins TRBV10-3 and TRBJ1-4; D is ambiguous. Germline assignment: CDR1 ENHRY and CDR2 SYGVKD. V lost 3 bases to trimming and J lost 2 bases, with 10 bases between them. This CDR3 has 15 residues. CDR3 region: CAISDAGATNEKLFF. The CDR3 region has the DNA TGTGCCATCAGTGATGCAGGTGCTACTAATGAAAAACTGTTTTTT.

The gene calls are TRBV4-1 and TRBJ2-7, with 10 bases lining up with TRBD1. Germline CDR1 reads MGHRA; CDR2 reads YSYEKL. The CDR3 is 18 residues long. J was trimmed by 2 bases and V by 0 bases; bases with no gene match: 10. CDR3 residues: CASSQDRITGTGAYEQYF. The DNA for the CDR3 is TGCGCCAGCAGCCAAGATAGGATAACCGGGACAGGGGCCTACGAGCAGTACTTC.

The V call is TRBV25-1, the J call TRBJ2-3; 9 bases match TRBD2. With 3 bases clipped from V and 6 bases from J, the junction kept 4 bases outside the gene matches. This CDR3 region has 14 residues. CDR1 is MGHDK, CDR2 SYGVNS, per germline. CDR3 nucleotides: TGTGCCAGCAGTGACTGGACTAGCGAGGATACGCAGTATTTT. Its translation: CASSDWTSEDTQYF.

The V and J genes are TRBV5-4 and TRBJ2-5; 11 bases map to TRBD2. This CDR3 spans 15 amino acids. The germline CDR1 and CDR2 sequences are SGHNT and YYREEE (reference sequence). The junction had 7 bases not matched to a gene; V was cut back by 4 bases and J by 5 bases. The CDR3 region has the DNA TGTGCCAGCAGCCAGGGGACTAGCGGTTCGGAGACCCAGTACTTC. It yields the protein CASSQGTSGSETQYF.

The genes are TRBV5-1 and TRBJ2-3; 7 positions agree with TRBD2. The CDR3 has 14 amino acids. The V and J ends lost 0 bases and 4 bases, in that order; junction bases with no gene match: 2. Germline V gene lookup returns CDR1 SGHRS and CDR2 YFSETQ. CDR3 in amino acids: CASSLEGGPDTQYF. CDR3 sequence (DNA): TGCGCCAGCAGCTTGGAGGGAGGGCCAGATACGCAGTATTTT.

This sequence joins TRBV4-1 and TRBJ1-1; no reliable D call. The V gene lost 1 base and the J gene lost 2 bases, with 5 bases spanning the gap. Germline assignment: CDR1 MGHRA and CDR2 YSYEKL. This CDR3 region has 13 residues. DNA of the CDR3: TGCGCCAGCAGCCAAGGACAAAACACTGAAGCTTTCTTT. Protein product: CASSQGQNTEAFF.

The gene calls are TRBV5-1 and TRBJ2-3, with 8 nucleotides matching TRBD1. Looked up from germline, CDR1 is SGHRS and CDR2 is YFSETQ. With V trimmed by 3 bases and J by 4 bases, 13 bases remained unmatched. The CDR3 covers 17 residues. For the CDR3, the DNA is TGCGCCAGCAGCTCGACGATTCCGGGACAGGCAGCAGATACGCAGTATTTT. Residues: CASSSTIPGQAADTQYF.

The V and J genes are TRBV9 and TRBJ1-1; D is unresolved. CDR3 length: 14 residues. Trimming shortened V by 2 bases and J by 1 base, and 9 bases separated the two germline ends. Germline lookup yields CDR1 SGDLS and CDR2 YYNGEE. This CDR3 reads CASSVYAENTEAFF. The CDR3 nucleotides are TGTGCCAGCAGCGTTTACGCGGAGAACACTGAAGCTTTCTTT.

CDR3 residues: CASSFWDRGYTTNEKLFF. CDR3 in DNA: TGTGCCAGCAGCTTCTGGGACAGGGGATACACAACTAATGAAAAACTGTTTTTT. The chain has TRBV11-3 and TRBJ1-4; 10 bases map to TRBD1. Germline V lookup: CDR1 SGHNT, CDR2 YENEEA. V gave up 3 bases and J gave up 0 bases; unmatched junction bases: 7. This CDR3 has 18 amino acids.

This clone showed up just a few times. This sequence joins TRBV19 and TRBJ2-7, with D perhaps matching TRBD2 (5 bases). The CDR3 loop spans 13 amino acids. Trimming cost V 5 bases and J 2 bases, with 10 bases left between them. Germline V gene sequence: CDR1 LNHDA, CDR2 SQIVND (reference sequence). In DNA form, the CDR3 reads TGTGCCAGTAGTCTCAGCGGCGCCTACGAGCAGTACTTC. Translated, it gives CASSLSGAYEQYF.

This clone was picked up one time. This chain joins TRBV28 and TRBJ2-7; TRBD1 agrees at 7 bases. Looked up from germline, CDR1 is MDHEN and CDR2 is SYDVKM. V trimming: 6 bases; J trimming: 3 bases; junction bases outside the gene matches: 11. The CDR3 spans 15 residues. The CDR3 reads CASSLGTVPRYEQYF. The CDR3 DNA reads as TGTGCCAGCAGCCTTGGGACAGTCCCTCGCTACGAGCAGTACTTC.

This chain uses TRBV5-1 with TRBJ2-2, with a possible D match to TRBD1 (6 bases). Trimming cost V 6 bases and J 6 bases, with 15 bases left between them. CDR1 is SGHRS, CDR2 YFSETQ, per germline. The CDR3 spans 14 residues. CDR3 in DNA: TGCGCCAGCAACACAGGGAATTGGGCCGGGGAGCTGTTTTTT. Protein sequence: CASNTGNWAGELFF.

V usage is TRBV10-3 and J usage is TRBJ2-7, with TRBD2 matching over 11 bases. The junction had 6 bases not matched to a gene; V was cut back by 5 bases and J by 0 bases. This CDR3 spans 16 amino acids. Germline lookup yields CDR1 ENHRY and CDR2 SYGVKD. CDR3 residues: CAISNPSGRSSYEQYF. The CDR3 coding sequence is TGTGCCATCAGTAACCCTAGCGGGAGGTCCTCCTACGAGCAGTACTTC.

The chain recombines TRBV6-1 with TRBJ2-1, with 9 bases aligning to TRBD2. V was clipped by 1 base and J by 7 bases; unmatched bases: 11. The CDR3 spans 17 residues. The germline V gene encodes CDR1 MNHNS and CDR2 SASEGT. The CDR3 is CASSEGRIAGARNEQFF. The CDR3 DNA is TGTGCCAGCAGTGAAGGTCGCATAGCGGGAGCGAGAAATGAGCAGTTCTTC.

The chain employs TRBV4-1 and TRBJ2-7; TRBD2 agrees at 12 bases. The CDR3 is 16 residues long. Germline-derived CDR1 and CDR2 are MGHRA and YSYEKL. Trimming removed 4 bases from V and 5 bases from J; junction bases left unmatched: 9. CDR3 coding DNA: TGCGCCAGCAGCCCTGGGACTAGCGGGTTACCCCACGAGCAGTACTTC. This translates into CASSPGTSGLPHEQYF.

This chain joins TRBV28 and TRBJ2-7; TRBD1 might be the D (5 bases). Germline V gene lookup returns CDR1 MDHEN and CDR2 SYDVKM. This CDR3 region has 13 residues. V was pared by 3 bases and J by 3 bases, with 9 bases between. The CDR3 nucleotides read TGTGCCAGCAGTTTGACAGAGAACTACGAGCAGTACTTC. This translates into CASSLTENYEQYF.

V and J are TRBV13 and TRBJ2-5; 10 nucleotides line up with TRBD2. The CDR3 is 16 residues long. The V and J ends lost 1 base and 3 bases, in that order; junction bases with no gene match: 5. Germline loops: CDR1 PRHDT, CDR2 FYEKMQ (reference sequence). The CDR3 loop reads CASSLVLAGGKETQYF. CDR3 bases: TGTGCCAGCAGCTTAGTATTAGCGGGAGGAAAAGAGACCCAGTACTTC. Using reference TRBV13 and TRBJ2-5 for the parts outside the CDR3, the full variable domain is AAGVIQSPRHLIKEKRETATLKCYPIPRHDTVYWYQQGPGQDPQFLISFYEKMQSDKGSIPDRFSAQQFSDYHSELNMSSLELGDSALYFCASSLVLAGGKETQYFGPGTRLLVL.

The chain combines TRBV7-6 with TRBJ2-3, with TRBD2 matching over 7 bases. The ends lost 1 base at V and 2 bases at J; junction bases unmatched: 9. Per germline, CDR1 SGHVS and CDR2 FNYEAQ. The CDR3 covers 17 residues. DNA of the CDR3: TGTGCCAGCAGCTTAGTCGCCGGGAGGAGCTTCACAGATACGCAGTATTTT. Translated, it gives CASSLVAGRSFTDTQYF.

CDR3 sequence reads: CASSMGQGQSYTF. CDR3 sequence (DNA): TGTGCCAGTAGTATGGGACAGGGACAGAGCTACACCTTC. The V and J genes are TRBV19 and TRBJ1-2, with 9 nucleotides matching TRBD1. This CDR3 comprises 13 residues. V was clipped by 3 bases and J by 9 bases; unmatched bases: 5. Germline V lookup: CDR1 LNHDA, CDR2 SQIVND (reference sequence).

Here the CDR3 DNA reads TGTGCCAGCAGTTACGGTACAGGGATATATAGCAATCAGCCCCAGCATTTT. This gives the protein CASSYGTGIYSNQPQHF. The rearrangement joins TRBV28 to TRBJ1-5; weak D call: TRBD1 (6 bases). The V gene's germline CDR1 is MDHEN and CDR2 SYDVKM. V was clipped by 4 bases and J by 0 bases, with 16 bases between them. The CDR3 sequence is 17 residues long. The full variable domain, its missing parts supplied by reference TRBV28 and TRBJ1-5, is DVKVTQSSRYLVKRTGEKVFLECVQDMDHENMFWYRQDPGLGLRLIYFSYDVKMKEKGDIPEGYSVSREKKERFSLILESASTNQTSMYLCASSYGTGIYSNQPQHFGDGTRLSIL.

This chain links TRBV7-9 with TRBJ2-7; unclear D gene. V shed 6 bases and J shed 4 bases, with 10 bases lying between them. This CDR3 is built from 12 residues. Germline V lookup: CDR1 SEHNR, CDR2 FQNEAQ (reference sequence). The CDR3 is CASRGRSYEQYF. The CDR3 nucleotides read TGTGCCAGCAGAGGAAGGAGTTACGAGCAGTACTTC. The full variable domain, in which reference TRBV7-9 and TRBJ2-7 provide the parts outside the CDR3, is DTGVSQNPRHKITKRGQNVTFRCDPISEHNRLYWYRQTLGQGPEFLTYFQNEAQLEKSRLLSDRFSAERPKGSFSTLEIQRTEQGDSAMYLCASRGRSYEQYFGPGTRLTVT.

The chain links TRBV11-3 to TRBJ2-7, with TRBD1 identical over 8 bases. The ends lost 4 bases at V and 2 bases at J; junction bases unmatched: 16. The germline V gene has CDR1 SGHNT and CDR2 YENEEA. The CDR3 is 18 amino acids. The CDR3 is CASSSTLLGARGPYEQYF. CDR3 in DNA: TGTGCCAGCAGCTCGACTCTCCTGGGGGCCAGGGGGCCCTACGAGCAGTACTTC.

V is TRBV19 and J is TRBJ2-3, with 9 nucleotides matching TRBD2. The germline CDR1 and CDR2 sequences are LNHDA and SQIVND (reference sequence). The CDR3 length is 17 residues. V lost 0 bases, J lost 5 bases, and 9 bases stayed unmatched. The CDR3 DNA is TGTGCCAGTAGTATAGATCCACCGGGACTAGCAAGAGATACGCAGTATTTT. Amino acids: CASSIDPPGLARDTQYF.

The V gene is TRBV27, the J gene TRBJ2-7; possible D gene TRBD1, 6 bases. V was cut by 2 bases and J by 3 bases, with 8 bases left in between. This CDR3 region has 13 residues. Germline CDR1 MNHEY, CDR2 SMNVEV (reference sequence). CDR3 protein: CASSLGQHYEQYF. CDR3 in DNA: TGTGCCAGCAGTTTAGGACAGCACTACGAGCAGTACTTC.

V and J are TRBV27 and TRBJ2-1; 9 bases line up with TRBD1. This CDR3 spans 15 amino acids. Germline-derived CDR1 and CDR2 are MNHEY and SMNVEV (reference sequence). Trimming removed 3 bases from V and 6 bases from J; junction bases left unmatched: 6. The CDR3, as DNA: TGTGCCAGCAGTTTTTACCGGGACAGGGCCAATGAGCAGTTCTTC. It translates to CASSFYRDRANEQFF.